This T cell receptor beta chain derives from a study of shared clonotypes between healthy human individuals. Findings and caveats of the study: Only blood was sampled, and tissue TCR repertoires likely differ from blood ones. How much donors shared clonotypes was expected to be affected by sequencing depth.

Worth noting for this clone: What it binds is unknown.

All of the donors resided in Nashville, Tennessee, and each was a Caucasian adult. Profiling relied on immunoSEQ multiplex PCR, and the TCRdb table lists in-frame clones only, not all of them. The sample comprises about 480,000 clones, about 79% of which are singletons, and about an eighth rests with the top ten. The sample consisted of PBMCs. This receptor was taken from a woman in her thirties or forties in good health. Some clones in this sample may be carry-over from other donors' samples.

The CDR3 region has the DNA TGTGCCAGCAGCGTAGGGACAGGGGTCGGCTATGGCTACACCTTC. This sequence encodes CASSVGTGVGYGYTF. V is TRBV9 and J is TRBJ1-2; 9 bases align to TRBD1. V lost 0 bases, J lost 4 bases, and 4 bases stayed unmatched. Looked up from germline, CDR1 is SGDLS and CDR2 is YYNGEE. This CDR3 is built from 15 residues.